This T cell receptor beta chain was observed in a study of CD8 T cells in Susac syndrome. This clonotype came up a few times. Random hexamers served to reverse transcribe roughly 0.45 to 1 ug RNA. TCRdb passed the immunoSEQ multiplex PCR reads through MiXCR, listing each CDR3 protein once. The data hold 150,000 to 200,000 distinct CDR3 sequences, with more than 85% observed a single time. The sample consisted of CD4+ T cells from PBMCs. This clonotype was sampled from a human donor with Susac syndrome.

This CDR3 reads CASSLGSGQETQYF. The CDR3, as DNA: TGTGCCAGCAGCTTGGGTTCCGGTCAAGAGACCCAGTACTTC. V usage is TRBV7-2 and J usage is TRBJ2-5, with D unresolved. Deletions cut 3 bases from V and 2 bases from J, with 10 bases between. There are 14 residues in the CDR3. Germline CDR1 and CDR2: SGHTA and FQGNSA.